These 6 T cell receptor beta chains were sequenced from one sample in a study of blood T cell repertoires in COVID-19 (dated by TCRdb to 2019 to 2021). Library prep was done by the immunoSEQ multiplex PCR assay. This immuneACCESS table, as held by TCRdb, lists in-frame sequences with V and J called but not all clones. Of the missing ones, under half trace to an unresolved V gene in checked studies; the others have no known cause. This sample comprises some 70,000 clones, 65% to 90% of them detected only once. About 3.2% of the sample is taken by the ten largest. The sequenced sample was peripheral blood. These receptors all stem from an elderly man with acute or convalescent COVID-19.

This chain uses TRBV3-1 (or the pseudogene TRBV3-2) with TRBJ1-2; TRBD1 might be the D (5 bases). This CDR3 has 13 amino acids. The ends were cut back, 9 bases at V and 8 bases at J, with 19 bases in the middle. Germline V lookup: CDR1 LGHDT, CDR2 YNNKEL (reference sequence). CDR3 sequence reads: CASGGDGVRGYTF. The CDR3, as DNA: TGTGCCAGTGGAGGGGACGGTGTGAGGGGCTACACCTTC.

A few counts support this clone. The chain has TRBV15 and TRBJ2-1, with TRBD2 matching 7 bases. Germline CDR1 is LNHNV and CDR2 is YYDKDF (reference sequence). The CDR3 runs to 17 residues. The junction had 14 bases not matched to a gene; V was cut back by 0 bases and J by 9 bases. This CDR3 is CATSRDSAGVRSGEQFF. In nucleotides, the CDR3 is TGTGCCACCAGCAGAGATTCTGCGGGAGTCAGGTCGGGTGAGCAGTTCTTC. The entire variable domain, with the rest obtained from reference TRBV15 and TRBJ2-1, is as follows: DAMVIQNPRYQVTQFGKPVTLSCSQTLNHNVMYWYQQKSSQAPKLLFHYYDKDFNNEADTPDNFQSRRPNTSFCFLDIRSPGLGDTAMYLCATSRDSAGVRSGEQFFGPGTRLTVL.

The count of this clone is one. This rearrangement joins TRBV7-2 to TRBJ2-5; TRBD2 is a possible D gene (6 bases). The V gene's germline CDR1 is SGHTA and CDR2 FQGNSA. V was cut by 3 bases and J by 4 bases, with 15 bases left in between. This CDR3 contains 15 residues. CDR3 sequence (DNA): TGTGCCAGCAGCTTCAGGACTACGGAGAGAGAGACCCAGTACTTC. Translation: CASSFRTTERETQYF.

In this sample, this clone turned up once. The CDR3 DNA follows: TGTGCCCGCCGCGGGGCAGCGGGAGGAAACACCATATATTTT. This gives the protein CARRGAAGGNTIYF. The rearrangement links TRBV30 to TRBJ1-3; a possible D gene is TRBD1 (5 bases). CDR1 is GTSNPN, CDR2 SVGIG, per germline (reference sequence). The CDR3 is made up of 14 amino acids. Between the trimmed V and J ends, which lost 8 bases and 4 bases, there was a span of 18 bases.

The chain has TRBV5-1 and TRBJ1-4, with 12 bases matching TRBD1. Trimming took 5 bases from V and 2 from J; bases not matched to a gene: 13. CDR1 is SGHRS, CDR2 YFSETQ, per germline. The CDR3 is 19 amino acids. The CDR3 is CASSQLGQGAHTTNEKLFF. For the CDR3, the DNA is TGCGCCAGCAGTCAACTGGGACAGGGGGCGCATACCACTAATGAAAAACTGTTTTTT.

This clone was recorded a few times. The chain is built from TRBV21-1 and TRBJ1-1. TRBV21-1 is deemed a pseudogene. This CDR3 region has 11 residues. The CDR3 sequence is CASSKVYGIPF. CDR3 sequence (DNA): TGTGCCAGCAGCAAAGTATACGGGATCCCGTTT.